The rows below give T cell receptor beta chains drawn from one sample of a study of lymphopenia after photon versus proton radiotherapy. Clones were read by immunoSEQ multiplex PCR, and TCRdb kept only the in-frame ones, dropping some. The repertoire includes roughly 25,000 clones, roughly 82% of them detected once, and approximately 21% sits in the top ten. Sequences were derived from peripheral blood, sampled from a patient treated with proton-based radiotherapy. These receptors all stem from a woman aged 70-85 years with pancreatic cancer. The CDR3 runs from the conserved cysteine through the conserved F or W. D genes are given only for firm matches. Size tells how often a clone was seen (once, few, many) or the class of an expanded clone, and some rows leave it out.

D gene: -; clone size: once; V gene: TRBV19; J gene: TRBJ2-1; CDR3 DNA: TGTGCCAGTAGTATATCGTCTAGGGGTTATGCCAATGAGCAGTTCTTC; CDR3 protein: CASSISSRGYANEQFF
D gene: TRBD2; clone size: -; V gene: TRBV10-3; J gene: TRBJ2-7; CDR3 DNA: TGTGCCATCACCGCCGGGACTAGCAATTACGAGCAGTACTTC; CDR3 protein: CAITAGTSNYEQYF
D gene: -; clone size: once; V gene: TRBV30; J gene: TRBJ1-1; CDR3 DNA: TGTGCCTGGAGTGTACCCTCGTCACGAACTGAAGCTTTCTTT; CDR3 protein: CAWSVPSSRTEAFF
D gene: -; clone size: -; V gene: TRBV9; J gene: TRBJ2-3; CDR3 DNA: TGTGCCAGCAGCGTAGCTGGCACAGATACGCAGTATTTT; CDR3 protein: CASSVAGTDTQYF
D gene: TRBD1; clone size: -; V gene: TRBV10-1; J gene: TRBJ2-1; CDR3 DNA: TGCGCCAACCGGGGACAGACTAATGAGCAGTTCTTC; CDR3 protein: CANRGQTNEQFF
D gene: TRBD2; clone size: -; V gene: TRBV7-6; J gene: TRBJ2-1; CDR3 DNA: TGTGCCAGCAGCTTAGAGTCCAGCGGGAGGCCCTATGAGCAGTTCTTC; CDR3 protein: CASSLESSGRPYEQFF
D gene: TRBD2; clone size: once; V gene: TRBV10-3; J gene: TRBJ2-3; CDR3 DNA: TGTGCCATCAGCCCGCACGTGACTAGCGGGAGAGTGGATACGCAGTATTTT; CDR3 protein: CAISPHVTSGRVDTQYF
D gene: -; clone size: -; V gene: TRBV7-9; J gene: TRBJ1-6; CDR3 DNA: TGTGCCAGCAGCCCGGAGGGACAAACGAATTCACCCCTCCACTTT; CDR3 protein: CASSPEGQTNSPLHF
D gene: -; clone size: -; V gene: TRBV9; J gene: TRBJ2-5; CDR3 DNA: TGTGCCAGCAGCGTAGGGGTTGGCACGGAGTACGAGACCCAGTACTTC; CDR3 protein: CASSVGVGTEYETQYF
D gene: -; clone size: -; V gene: TRBV28; J gene: TRBJ1-1; CDR3 DNA: TGTGCCAGCAGTCCTCCCCGTCGGAGCACTGAAGCTTTCTTT; CDR3 protein: CASSPPRRSTEAFF
D gene: -; clone size: -; V gene: TRBV6-5; J gene: TRBJ1-4; CDR3 DNA: TGTGCCAGCAGTTCCTCAGGGTGGAATGAAAAACTGTTTTTT; CDR3 protein: CASSSSGWNEKLFF
D gene: -; clone size: -; V gene: TRBV28; J gene: TRBJ1-5; CDR3 DNA: TGTGCCAGCAGTTTAGGAAGCCGGGTCCCAGAGGGTCTTAGCAATCAGCCCCAGCATTTT; CDR3 protein: CASSLGSRVPEGLSNQPQHF
D gene: -; clone size: -; V gene: TRBV11-3; J gene: TRBJ1-1; CDR3 DNA: TGTGCCAGCAGCTTAGATTTCAGGGAAGCTTTCTTT; CDR3 protein: CASSLDFREAFF
D gene: -; clone size: -; V gene: TRBV2; J gene: TRBJ2-3; CDR3 DNA: TGTGCCAGCAGTGATGCCCCCAAGGTTAGCACAGATACGCAGTATTTT; CDR3 protein: CASSDAPKVSTDTQYF
D gene: -; clone size: -; V gene: TRBV7-2; J gene: TRBJ1-1; CDR3 DNA: TGTGCCAGCAGCTTAGTGACGGTCTTGAACACTGAAGCTTTCTTT; CDR3 protein: CASSLVTVLNTEAFF
D gene: -; clone size: -; V gene: TRBV7-8; J gene: TRBJ2-6; CDR3 DNA: TGTGCCAGCAGCTTCGGACAGAGAGGGGACTCTGGGGCCAACGTCCTGACTTTC; CDR3 protein: CASSFGQRGDSGANVLTF
D gene: -; clone size: few; V gene: TRBV29-1; J gene: TRBJ1-1; CDR3 DNA: TGCAGCGTTGCTGGGGGGCCCTCTAGCCTCAGCAATAACCTTGAAGCTTTCTTT; CDR3 protein: CSVAGGPSSLSNNLEAFF
D gene: -; clone size: -; V gene: TRBV15; J gene: TRBJ1-1; CDR3 DNA: TGTGCCACCAGCAGACCCTCGGGAGGGAGAACTGAAGCTTTCTTT; CDR3 protein: CATSRPSGGRTEAFF
D gene: -; clone size: -; V gene: TRBV7-2; J gene: TRBJ2-3; CDR3 DNA: TGTGCCAGCAGCTCCCCCTTGAGCTTCACAGATACGCAGTATTTT; CDR3 protein: CASSSPLSFTDTQYF
D gene: -; clone size: -; V gene: TRBV28; J gene: TRBJ2-7; CDR3 DNA: TGTGCCAGCAGTTCGCCGGGACTGACGTACTTC; CDR3 protein: CASSSPGLTYF
D gene: -; clone size: -; V gene: TRBV2; J gene: TRBJ1-5; CDR3 DNA: TGTGCCAGCGGCTCGGGGATTCAGCCCCAGCATTTT; CDR3 protein: CASGSGIQPQHF
D gene: -; clone size: -; V gene: TRBV4-3; J gene: TRBJ2-7; CDR3 DNA: TGCGCCAGCAGCCAAGAGAGGCAGGGAGGCGAGCAGTACTTC; CDR3 protein: CASSQERQGGEQYF
D gene: TRBD2; clone size: few; V gene: TRBV4-1; J gene: TRBJ2-7; CDR3 DNA: TGCGCCAGCAGCCGGATCAACTCACTAGCGGTCCCCTACGAGCAGTACTTC; CDR3 protein: CASSRINSLAVPYEQYF
D gene: -; clone size: -; V gene: TRBV5-4; J gene: TRBJ1-3; CDR3 DNA: TGTGCCAGCAGCTTGTCCAGCGGGGGGGGTTTTTCTGGAAACACCATATATTTT; CDR3 protein: CASSLSSGGGFSGNTIYF
D gene: -; clone size: -; V gene: TRBV5-6; J gene: TRBJ2-1; CDR3 DNA: TGTGCCAGCAGCCTGGTCCCCTACAATGAGCAGTTCTTC; CDR3 protein: CASSLVPYNEQFF
D gene: TRBD1; clone size: -; V gene: TRBV18; J gene: TRBJ1-1; CDR3 DNA: TGTGCCAGCTCAGCGACAGGGTTCGACACTGAAGCTTTCTTT; CDR3 protein: CASSATGFDTEAFF
D gene: -; clone size: -; V gene: TRBV18; J gene: TRBJ2-7; CDR3 DNA: TGTGCCAGCTCACCAGCCGCAGGGTCCTACGAGCAGTACTTC; CDR3 protein: CASSPAAGSYEQYF
D gene: TRBD2; clone size: once; V gene: TRBV2; J gene: TRBJ2-1; CDR3 DNA: TGTGCCAGCAGTGAAATAGACGGACTAGCGGTACATAATGAGCAGTTCTTC; CDR3 protein: CASSEIDGLAVHNEQFF
D gene: -; clone size: -; V gene: TRBV27; J gene: TRBJ2-1; CDR3 DNA: TGTGCCAGCAGTTTATCAAGTTTTCCAGCGGTCTCCTACAATGAGCAGTTCTTC; CDR3 protein: CASSLSSFPAVSYNEQFF
D gene: -; clone size: -; V gene: TRBV27; J gene: TRBJ1-4; CDR3 DNA: TGTGCCAGCAGTTTATCGGCAGTGGTGGGAGGTGAAAAACTGTTTTTT; CDR3 protein: CASSLSAVVGGEKLFF
D gene: -; clone size: -; V gene: TRBV6-1; J gene: TRBJ1-2; CDR3 DNA: TGTGCCAGCACTGGGGGGAGCTTTGGAGGCTATGGCTACACCTTC; CDR3 protein: CASTGGSFGGYGYTF
D gene: TRBD1; clone size: -; V gene: TRBV28; J gene: TRBJ1-1; CDR3 DNA: TGTGCCAGCAGTTTATCGCGACAGGGGGCCTTGAACACTGAAGCTTTCTTT; CDR3 protein: CASSLSRQGALNTEAFF
D gene: -; clone size: -; V gene: TRBV5-1; J gene: TRBJ2-7; CDR3 DNA: TGCGCCAGCAGCTTGGAAAGGACAGCCAGCTCCTACGAGCAGTACTTC; CDR3 protein: CASSLERTASSYEQYF
D gene: TRBD2; clone size: -; V gene: TRBV11-2; J gene: TRBJ2-5; CDR3 DNA: TGTGCCAGCAGTTTGAGCGGGAGGGATTCGGAGACCCAGTACTTC; CDR3 protein: CASSLSGRDSETQYF
D gene: -; clone size: -; V gene: TRBV29-1; J gene: TRBJ2-2; CDR3 DNA: TGCAGCGTTGTTAGGGTTGAGAGCGGGGAGCTGTTTTTT; CDR3 protein: CSVVRVESGELFF
D gene: -; clone size: once; V gene: TRBV11-2; J gene: TRBJ2-1; CDR3 DNA: TGTGCCAGCAGCTTGAGCGATAACGGGATGGCGTTGAATGAGCAGTTCTTC; CDR3 protein: CASSLSDNGMALNEQFF
D gene: -; clone size: -; V gene: TRBV7-2; J gene: TRBJ1-2; CDR3 DNA: TGTGCCAGCAGCTTAGAACCGGGGACGACCTATGGCTACACCTTC; CDR3 protein: CASSLEPGTTYGYTF
D gene: TRBD1; clone size: -; V gene: TRBV7-9; J gene: TRBJ1-4; CDR3 DNA: TGTGCCAGCAGCTTAGAGTACAGGGGGCGCCGTGTGGAGGAAAAACTGTTTTTT; CDR3 protein: CASSLEYRGRRVEEKLFF
D gene: -; clone size: few; V gene: TRBV6-1; J gene: TRBJ1-2; CDR3 DNA: TGTGCCAGCAGTGAATTCCGGGGGCAAAATGGCTACACCTTC; CDR3 protein: CASSEFRGQNGYTF
D gene: TRBD1; clone size: -; V gene: TRBV19; J gene: TRBJ2-6; CDR3 DNA: TGTGCCAGTGGGACAGGGACCTCTGGGGCCAACGTCCTGACTTTC; CDR3 protein: CASGTGTSGANVLTF
D gene: TRBD1; clone size: -; V gene: TRBV9; J gene: TRBJ2-3; CDR3 DNA: TGTGCCAGCAGCGCTACAGGGGAATACACAGATACGCAGTATTTT; CDR3 protein: CASSATGEYTDTQYF
D gene: TRBD2; clone size: once; V gene: TRBV27; J gene: TRBJ2-3; CDR3 DNA: TGTGCCAGCAGTCCTCGCTTCCCGACTAGCGGGTATAGTACGCAGTATTTT; CDR3 protein: CASSPRFPTSGYSTQYF
D gene: -; clone size: -; V gene: TRBV9; J gene: TRBJ2-7; CDR3 DNA: TGTGCCAGCAGCGGAGGGGAGTGGTTAGCCTACGAGCAGTACTTC; CDR3 protein: CASSGGEWLAYEQYF
D gene: -; clone size: -; V gene: TRBV18; J gene: TRBJ2-1; CDR3 DNA: TGTGCCAGCTCACCGGACCCCCCTGGCGGTGAGCAGTTCTTC; CDR3 protein: CASSPDPPGGEQFF
D gene: TRBD2; clone size: -; V gene: TRBV5-1; J gene: TRBJ2-7; CDR3 DNA: TGCGCCAGCAGCTTGGCCCAGGGTTTCCAGCGGGAGGACCACGAGCAGTACTTC; CDR3 protein: CASSLAQGFQREDHEQYF
D gene: -; clone size: once; V gene: TRBV15; J gene: TRBJ1-3; CDR3 DNA: TGTGCCACCAGCAGAGATTCAGGATCTGGAAACACCATATATTTT; CDR3 protein: CATSRDSGSGNTIYF
D gene: -; clone size: -; V gene: TRBV30; J gene: TRBJ2-7; CDR3 DNA: TGTGCCTGGAGTGTAAATACCGGGCGCGAGCAGTACTTC; CDR3 protein: CAWSVNTGREQYF
D gene: -; clone size: few; V gene: TRBV30; J gene: TRBJ1-1; CDR3 DNA: TGTGCCTGGAGTGTACTGGCTGAAGCTTTCTTT; CDR3 protein: CAWSVLAEAFF
D gene: TRBD1; clone size: once; V gene: TRBV28; J gene: TRBJ1-2; CDR3 DNA: TGTGCCAGCAGTTTATGGGGGACAGGGGGCGCCCGGTATGGCTACACCTTC; CDR3 protein: CASSLWGTGGARYGYTF
D gene: -; clone size: -; V gene: TRBV19; J gene: TRBJ1-2; CDR3 DNA: TGTGCCAGTAGTCGGGCCCTGAGGAGAGGCTACACCTTC; CDR3 protein: CASSRALRRGYTF
D gene: TRBD1; clone size: -; V gene: TRBV5-4; J gene: TRBJ2-7; CDR3 DNA: TGTGCCAGTAGCTTGGGACAGAACTACGAGCAGTACTTC; CDR3 protein: CASSLGQNYEQYF
D gene: -; clone size: -; V gene: TRBV5-3; J gene: TRBJ2-7; CDR3 DNA: TGTGCCAGAAGCTTGAAGGGTGTCTTTCCGGGGCAGTACTTC; CDR3 protein: CARSLKGVFPGQYF
D gene: -; clone size: once; V gene: TRBV18; J gene: TRBJ2-3; CDR3 DNA: TGTGCCAGCTCACCGCAGGGAGGGGGAGCGGCAGATACGCAGTATTTT; CDR3 protein: CASSPQGGGAADTQYF
D gene: TRBD1; clone size: -; V gene: TRBV5-6; J gene: TRBJ1-2; CDR3 DNA: TGTGCCAGCACCGCCGGGACAGGGGGTTATAACTATGGCTACACCTTC; CDR3 protein: CASTAGTGGYNYGYTF
D gene: TRBD1; clone size: -; V gene: TRBV5-1; J gene: TRBJ1-6; CDR3 DNA: TGCGCCAGCAGCAGACTCCGGGACAGGGATAATTCACCCCTCCACTTT; CDR3 protein: CASSRLRDRDNSPLHF